The rows below give T cell receptor beta chains drawn from one sample of a study of OX40 agonist ivuxolimab in advanced cancers. Using immunoSEQ multiplex PCR, the repertoire was profiled, and TCRdb retains in-frame clones only, with some absent. The sample lists about 50,000 clones, about 80% occurring once. The material sequenced was CD4+ or CD8+ T cells sorted from blood, taken in a trial of the OX40 agonist ivuxolimab. All receptors come from an adult with an advanced solid tumor such as melanoma, head and neck, liver or kidney cancer. The CDR3 runs from the conserved cysteine through the conserved F or W. A D gene is named only where the DNA matches it firmly. Some rows mark clone size as missing; the rest say once, few, many or name a class of expanded clone.

>TRBV19|TRBD1|-|TRBJ1-5
TGTGCCAGTAGTCCTCTCACGACAGGGCACCAGCCCCAGCATTTT
CASSPLTTGHQPQHF
>TRBV9|-|-|TRBJ1-1
TGTGCCAGCAGCGTAGCCCCAGACTGGGCTGCTTTCTTT
CASSVAPDWAAFF
>TRBV9|TRBD2|-|TRBJ2-2
TGTGCCAGCAGCCTAGCGGGGGTAAACACCGGGGAGCTGTTTTTT
CASSLAGVNTGELFF
>TRBV27|TRBD1|-|TRBJ1-5
TGTGCCAGCAGACGACTAACAGGGGGCAACCAGCCCCAGCATTTT
CASRRLTGGNQPQHF
>TRBV29-1|-|-|TRBJ1-2
TGCAGCGTTGAAGAAGACGAGGGAATATATGGCTACACCTTC
CSVEEDEGIYGYTF
>TRBV18|-|-|TRBJ1-5
TGTGCCAGCTCACAGGGGGAAAATCAGCCCCAGCATTTT
CASSQGENQPQHF
>TRBV28|-|few|TRBJ1-2
TGTGCCAGCACCGAGGGGGGGAACAACTATGGCTACACCTTC
CASTEGGNNYGYTF
>TRBV10-3|-|-|TRBJ1-1
TGTGCCATCAGTGATAACAGGGCGAACACTGAAGCTTTCTTT
CAISDNRANTEAFF
>TRBV2|-|-|TRBJ1-6
TGTGCCAGCAAGGGGGGGCTGGAATCACCCCTCCACTTT
CASKGGLESPLHF
>TRBV2|TRBD1|-|TRBJ1-2
TGTGCCAGCACCTCGAACAGGGGGGTACATGGCTACACCTTC
CASTSNRGVHGYTF
>TRBV29-1|TRBD1|-|TRBJ1-1
TGCAGCGTTGAAGGGACAGGGAGAACTGAAGCTTTCTTT
CSVEGTGRTEAFF
>TRBV6-5|-|-|TRBJ1-1
TGTGCCAGCAGCTTGACTTGGACTGAAGCTTTCTTT
CASSLTWTEAFF
>TRBV5-1|-|-|TRBJ2-2
TGCGCCAGCAGCTCCATGGACACCGGGGAGCTGTTTTTT
CASSSMDTGELFF
>TRBV4-2|TRBD2|once|TRBJ2-1
TGTGCCAGCAGCCGCGACTTCCACGGGACTAGCGGGGACAATGAGCAGTTCTTC
CASSRDFHGTSGDNEQFF
>TRBV7-3|TRBD1|medium-sized|TRBJ1-1
TGTGCCAGCCGACAGGGGGCGAACACTGAAGCTTTCTTT
CASRQGANTEAFF
>TRBV9|-|-|TRBJ2-7
TGTGCCAGCAGCGGAGGGTCCTACGAGCAGTACTTC
CASSGGSYEQYF
>TRBV15|-|-|TRBJ2-1
TGTGCCACCAGCACTTATCCTAGCGCAACCTACAATGAGCAGTTCTTC
CATSTYPSATYNEQFF
>TRBV25-1|-|-|TRBJ1-6
TGTGCCAGCAGTGACCGGGGTTCGGGTTCACCCCTCCACTTT
CASSDRGSGSPLHF
>TRBV18|-|-|TRBJ1-1
TGTGCCAGTTCCGAAGCGGACGGTGAAGCTTTCTTT
CASSEADGEAFF
>TRBV19|TRBD2|-|TRBJ2-2
TGTGCCAGTAGTACGGGACTAGCGGGAGGCACCGGGGAGCTGTTTTTT
CASSTGLAGGTGELFF
>TRBV6-5|TRBD1|-|TRBJ1-2
TGTGCCAGCAGCCACCGGGACAGGGGCTATGGCTACACCTTC
CASSHRDRGYGYTF
>TRBV6-6|-|-|TRBJ2-5
TGTGCCAGCAGTTATGACCCGGTGACCCAGTACTTC
CASSYDPVTQYF
>TRBV7-2|-|-|TRBJ2-2
TGTGCCAGCAGCTCATGGGGGGCGAACACCGGGGAGCTGTTTTTT
CASSSWGANTGELFF
>TRBV10-3|-|once|TRBJ2-5
TGTGCCATCAGGGGCACGGGGGAGACCCAGTACTTC
CAIRGTGETQYF
>TRBV7-2|-|-|TRBJ2-7
TGTGCCAGCAGCTTAGTGTTAGGGCGAGACTACGAGCAGTACTTC
CASSLVLGRDYEQYF
>TRBV27|-|-|TRBJ2-7
TGTGCCAGCAGGAGAGCCCCCGTCTCCCCGGTGGGATACGAGCAGTACTTC
CASRRAPVSPVGYEQYF
>TRBV27|-|few|TRBJ1-1
TGTGCCAGCACCTCGCCACGGGGACATGAAGCTTTCTTT
CASTSPRGHEAFF
>TRBV6-1|-|few|TRBJ2-5
TGTGCCAGCAGTGAGGGTGTCCTACGGTCCCAGTACTTC
CASSEGVLRSQYF
>TRBV11-2|TRBD2|-|TRBJ2-2
TGTGCCAGCAGCTCGGGACTAGCGGGGGGGCTGGGGGAGCTGTTTTTT
CASSSGLAGGLGELFF
>TRBV7-2|-|-|TRBJ1-2
TGTGCCAGCAGCTTAGTCCCAGGGGTTGCTAACTATGGCTACACCTTC
CASSLVPGVANYGYTF
>TRBV7-2|-|few|TRBJ2-1
TGTGCCAGCAGCATGAGCCGGGACCCCGGGCTCTTC
CASSMSRDPGLF
>TRBV25-1|-|-|TRBJ1-3
TGTGCCAGCAGTGAAGGGGGCGGTAACTCTGGAAACACCATATATTTT
CASSEGGGNSGNTIYF
>TRBV5-4|TRBD2|-|TRBJ2-2
TGTGCCAGCAAGTGGGTGAGCGGGAGCTTGAACACCGGGGAGCTGTTTTTT
CASKWVSGSLNTGELFF
>TRBV5-4|TRBD2|-|TRBJ2-7
TGTGCCAGCACTAGCGGGAGGGCCAACGAGCAGTACTTC
CASTSGRANEQYF
>TRBV7-9|TRBD1|-|TRBJ1-2
TGTGCCAGCAGCATGACTAGACAGGGAGGCTATGGCTACACCTTC
CASSMTRQGGYGYTF
>TRBV2|-|-|TRBJ1-4
TGTGCCAGCAGTGAAGCTGGACTGATGGAAAAACTGTTTTTT
CASSEAGLMEKLFF
>TRBV6-5|-|few|TRBJ2-5
TGTGCCAGCAGTTACTCGATAACGGGCGAGACCCAGTACTTC
CASSYSITGETQYF
>TRBV29-1|TRBD1|few|TRBJ2-2
TGCAGCGTCGGGCTGGACAGGACGAACACCGGGGAGCTGTTTTTT
CSVGLDRTNTGELFF
>TRBV5-1|-|-|TRBJ2-7
TGCGCCAGCAGGTCTTACTACGCGAACTCCGGGCGCGAAAAAACCTACGAGCAGTACTTC
CASRSYYANSGREKTYEQYF
>TRBV7-8|TRBD1|once|TRBJ1-5
TGTGCCAGCAGCGTAGGACAGGTACGAAATCAGCCCCAGCATTTT
CASSVGQVRNQPQHF
>TRBV7-9|-|-|TRBJ1-5
TGTGCCAGCAGCGCCCTGGGGGTGAGCAATCAGCCCCAGCATTTT
CASSALGVSNQPQHF
>TRBV15|-|-|TRBJ2-1
TGTGCCACCAGCAGAGATCCAAGAGATGAGCAGTTCTTC
CATSRDPRDEQFF
>TRBV9|TRBD1|-|TRBJ2-3
TGTGCCAGCAGCCTGGCCGGGACAGGGACTTCGGGGGATACGCAGTATTTT
CASSLAGTGTSGDTQYF
>TRBV27|-|-|TRBJ2-2
TGTGCCAGCAGCTTTTCCCCCGGGGAGCTGTTTTTT
CASSFSPGELFF
>TRBV1|-|-|TRBJ2-6
TGCACCAGCAGCCAAGATCGGGTGTTTTCTGGGGCCAACGTCCTGACTTTC
CTSSQDRVFSGANVLTF
>TRBV25-1|TRBD1|few|TRBJ2-1
TGTGCCAGCACCCCGGACAGGGCTTGGAACAATGAGCAGTTCTTC
CASTPDRAWNNEQFF
>TRBV10-3|TRBD1|once|TRBJ1-2
TGTGCCATCAGAGAATCCGGGACAGAAGGCTACACCTTC
CAIRESGTEGYTF
>TRBV6-1|-|-|TRBJ2-6
TGTGCCAGCAGTGTCGCTGGGGCCAACGTCCTGACTTTC
CASSVAGANVLTF
>TRBV5-1|TRBD1|-|TRBJ2-2
TGCGCCAGCAGCTTTTCGGACAGGGGGCTCACCGGGGAGCTGTTTTTT
CASSFSDRGLTGELFF
>TRBV19|-|-|TRBJ2-3
TGTGCCAGTAGTATAGGGGGCAGGGTCAGCGATACGCAGTATTTT
CASSIGGRVSDTQYF
>TRBV11-2|-|-|TRBJ2-2
TGTGCCAGCAGCCTGGCGGGGCGGGGGCGAACCGGGGAGCTGTTTTTT
CASSLAGRGRTGELFF
>TRBV11-2|-|once|TRBJ1-1
TGTGCCAGCAGCTCCAGGGCCCAGTGGACGAACACTGAAGCTTTCTTT
CASSSRAQWTNTEAFF
>TRBV14|TRBD2|-|TRBJ2-2
TGTGCCAGCAGCCAAACTCCCCCTAGCGGGAGGCGCACCGGGGAGCTGTTTTTT
CASSQTPPSGRRTGELFF
>TRBV6-6|-|-|TRBJ2-3
TGTGCCAGCAGTTACTCGAGGGACGGTTTGGTAGATACGCAGTATTTT
CASSYSRDGLVDTQYF
>TRBV5-4|TRBD1|-|TRBJ1-1
TGTGCCAGCAGAAGGGGGACAGCGAACACTGAAGCTTTCTTT
CASRRGTANTEAFF
>TRBV5-1|-|once|TRBJ2-1
TGCGCCAGCAGCGGGGGTCAGTTATTCTCCTACAATGAGCAGTTCTTC
CASSGGQLFSYNEQFF